This entry lists 5 T cell receptor beta chains sequenced from one sample in a study of blood T cell repertoires in COVID-19. Assay used: immunoSEQ multiplex PCR; TCRdb lists only in-frame clones, some missing. The sample has fewer than 200,000 clones; approximately 90% are singletons. What was sequenced was peripheral blood. The receptors shown here come from a man aged 55 to 70 with acute or convalescent COVID-19.

The chain is built from TRBV7-9 and TRBJ2-7; tentative D call: TRBD2 (6 bases). The germline gives CDR1 SEHNR, CDR2 FQNEAQ (reference sequence). Trimming removed 5 bases at V and 6 bases at J, with 14 bases between. The CDR3 contains 13 residues. In DNA, the CDR3 is TGTGCCAGCAGCGCCGGGAGCCGGGCCGAGCAGTACGTC. Its protein is CASSAGSRAEQYV.

The genes are TRBV6-5 and TRBJ2-7; D is unresolved. Trimming left V 5 bases short and J 0 bases short, with 8 bases between. The CDR3 contains 13 residues. Germline V gene lookup returns CDR1 MNHEY and CDR2 SVGAGI. The CDR3 loop reads CASSQVSSYEQYV. The CDR3 DNA sequence: TGTGCCAGCAGTCAGGTTAGCTCCTACGAGCAGTACGTC.

The rearrangement uses TRBV7-8 and TRBJ1-3; tentatively, D is TRBD1 (5 bases). Germline V gives CDR1 SGHVS, CDR2 FQNEAQ. V lost 6 bases to trimming and J lost 0 bases, with 12 bases between them. This CDR3 has 15 residues. The CDR3: CASSSTGSSGNTIYF. The CDR3 DNA reads as TGTGCCAGCAGTTCTACAGGATCCTCTGGAAACACCATATATTTT.

This sequence joins TRBV5-1 and TRBJ2-3; 9 bases match TRBD2. The V gene end was trimmed by 1 base and the J gene end by 0 bases; junction bases not matched to a gene: 9. This CDR3 region has 18 residues. CDR1 is SGHRS, CDR2 YFSETQ, per germline. The chain's CDR3 is CASSLYASGASSTDTQYF. The CDR3 region has the DNA TGCGCCAGCAGCTTGTATGCTAGCGGGGCTTCTAGCACAGATACGCAGTATTTT.

This chain links TRBV19 with TRBJ2-3; D may be TRBD2 (6 bases). The CDR3 is 14 amino acids. Germline CDR1 LNHDA, CDR2 SQIVND (reference sequence). V lost 1 base to trimming and J lost 1 base, with 6 bases between them. CDR3 residues: CASSIAGGTDTQYF. The CDR3 DNA reads as TGTGCCAGTAGTATAGCGGGGGGCACAGATACGCAGTATTTT. The entire variable domain, with the rest obtained from reference TRBV19 and TRBJ2-3, is as follows: DGGITQSPKYLFRKEGQNVTLSCEQNLNHDAMYWYRQDPGQGLRLIYYSQIVNDFQKGDIAEGYSVSREKKESFPLTVTSAQKNPTAFYLCASSIAGGTDTQYFGPGTRLTVL.